The 6 T cell receptor beta chains reported below all come from one sample, sequenced in a study of cytomegalovirus exposure and HLA in healthy donors. Some clones are missing from TCRdb's copy, which holds only in-frame ones; the method was immunoSEQ multiplex PCR. In the table there are 180,000 or so clones, around nine tenths of which are singletons. Source material: PBMCs. The source of these receptors is a man aged 25-40 years in good health and CMV-seropositive.

This sequence joins TRBV11-2 and TRBJ2-1, with a possible D match to TRBD2 (6 bases). The CDR3 extends over 13 amino acids. CDR1 and CDR2 from the germline V gene are SGHAT and FQNNGV. The ends were cut back, 9 bases at V and 5 bases at J, with 14 bases in the middle. For the CDR3, the DNA is TGTGCCAGTAGACTAGAGATCGACAATGAGCAGTTCTTC. Translated, it gives CASRLEIDNEQFF.

The gene calls are TRBV15 and TRBJ1-4; TRBD1 aligns across 9 bases. After removal of 8 bases from V and 2 bases from J, the junction contained 6 bases not matched to a gene. This CDR3 comprises 15 residues. Germline CDR1 LNHNV, CDR2 YYDKDF (reference sequence). DNA of the CDR3: TGTGCCACCGGGGAACAGGGGGCCACTAATGAAAAACTGTTTTTT. Its translation: CATGEQGATNEKLFF.

This clone was seen more than once but under ten times. The chain couples TRBV14 to TRBJ1-2; D gene ambiguous. Germline V CDR1 and CDR2: SGHDN, FVKESK. V was pared by 1 base and J by 8 bases, with 11 bases between. This CDR3 comprises 13 residues. As DNA, the CDR3 is TGTGCCAGCAGCCAAGTGGCAGGCGTCGGCTACACCTTC. Its protein product is CASSQVAGVGYTF.

The chain employs TRBV7-9 and TRBJ2-7; tentative D call: TRBD2 (5 bases). The V end was cut by 5 bases, the J end by 2 bases, with 16 bases between. Germline-derived CDR1 and CDR2 are SEHNR and FQNEAQ (reference sequence). The length of the CDR3 is 15 residues. Here the CDR3 reads CASSHDAGRAYEQYF. Here the CDR3 DNA reads TGTGCCAGCAGCCACGATGCGGGCAGAGCCTACGAGCAGTACTTC. The entire variable domain, with the rest obtained from reference TRBV7-9 and TRBJ2-7, is as follows: DTGVSQNPRHKITKRGQNVTFRCDPISEHNRLYWYRQTLGQGPEFLTYFQNEAQLEKSRLLSDRFSAERPKGSFSTLEIQRTEQGDSAMYLCASSHDAGRAYEQYFGPGTRLTVT.

The V and J genes are TRBV29-1 and TRBJ2-7; tentatively, D is TRBD1 (6 bases). V shed 6 bases and J shed 5 bases, with 17 bases lying between them. The CDR3 loop spans 13 amino acids. The germline V gene has CDR1 SQVTM and CDR2 ANQGSEA. The CDR3 coding sequence is TGCAGCGTGGCCCTCCGGACAGCGCACGAGCAGTACTTC. This codes for CSVALRTAHEQYF.

This clone has only a few counts. The chain links TRBV29-1 to TRBJ1-5, with D unresolved. The V end was cut by 5 bases, the J end by 7 bases, with 18 bases between. Germline V gene lookup returns CDR1 SQVTM and CDR2 ANQGSEA. CDR3 size: 14 residues. Here the CDR3 reads CSVWRPGTRQPQHF. In nucleotides, the CDR3 is TGCAGCGTTTGGCGGCCCGGCACTCGACAGCCCCAGCATTTT.